The clone carrying this TCR beta chain was seen more than once but under ten times. Its antigen is not known. TCRdb re-called the 5' RACE reads through MiXCR, storing one row per CDR3 protein. The data show about 890,000 distinct CDR3 sequences, 10% to 15% seen once. The entry originates in a study of identical twins. Findings of the study overall: Out-of-frame alpha sequences common to twins exhibited an excess of low generation probability. In zero-insertion analyses, partial confounding could arise from invariant MAIT and iNKT cells.

With no exceptions, donors were healthy Caucasians. These same data were also listed under a study on yellow fever vaccine responses in identical twins. Turning to that study: Reports say the vaccine T cell response in twins looked partly convergent and partly personalized.

Sequenced input: PBMCs. This sequence was found in a woman aged 18-29 years in good health.

CDR3 loop: CATSRSQGNSPLHF. The CDR3 DNA is TGTGCCACCAGCAGGTCTCAGGGTAATTCACCCCTCCACTTT. This chain uses TRBV15 with TRBJ1-6; D possibly corresponds to TRBD1 (5 bases). The length of the CDR3 is 14 residues. Germline V gives CDR1 LNHNV, CDR2 YYDKDF (reference sequence). V lost 3 bases and J lost 6, with 9 bases in between.